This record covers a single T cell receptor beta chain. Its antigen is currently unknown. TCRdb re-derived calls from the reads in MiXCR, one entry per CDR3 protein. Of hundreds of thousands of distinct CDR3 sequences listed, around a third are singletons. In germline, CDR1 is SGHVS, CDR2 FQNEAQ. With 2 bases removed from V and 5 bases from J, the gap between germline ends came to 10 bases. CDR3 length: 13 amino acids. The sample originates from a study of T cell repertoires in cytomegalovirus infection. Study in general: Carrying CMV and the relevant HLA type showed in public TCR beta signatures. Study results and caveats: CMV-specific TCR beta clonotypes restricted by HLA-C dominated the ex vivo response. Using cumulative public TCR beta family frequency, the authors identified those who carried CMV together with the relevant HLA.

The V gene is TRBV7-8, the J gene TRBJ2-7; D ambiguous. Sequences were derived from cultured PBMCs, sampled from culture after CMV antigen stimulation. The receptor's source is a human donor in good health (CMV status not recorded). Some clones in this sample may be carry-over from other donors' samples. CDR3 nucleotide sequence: TGTGCCAGCAGCTTAATGGATTTCGACGAGCAGTACTTC. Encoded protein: CASSLMDFDEQYF.